The T cell receptor (beta chain) described here comes from a study of vaccination effects on CD4 cells after COVID-19. On the study more broadly: Convalescent patients, a few in all, were sampled both early and late after vaccination.

Note on this clone: Its antigen is not known.

CDR1 is SNHLY and CDR2 is FYNNEI in the germline V gene. Trimming took off 6 bases at V and 5 bases at J, with 4 bases between the two ends. The CDR3 consists of 11 residues. Expansion of antigen-specific CD4+ T cells with viral peptide pools was carried out by the ViraFEST assay before sequencing. The culture ran for 10 days before CD4+ T cells were isolated. A PCR test confirmed that the person had SARS-CoV-2 infection between March and December 2020. Participants received two doses of either the BNT162b2 or mRNA-1273 vaccine. Profiling relied on immunoSEQ multiplex PCR, and the TCRdb table lists in-frame clones only, not all of them. The sample shows roughly 16,000 clones, around 70% of them seen only once.

This material consisted of CD4+ T cells from PBMCs cultured with SARS-CoV-2 spike peptides, taken after COVID-19 vaccination. This sequence was found in a human donor who had a prior SARS-CoV-2 infection. V gene TRBV2 combines with J gene TRBJ2-2, with unresolved D. CDR3 DNA: TGTGCCAGCAGAGATACCGGGGAGCTGTTTTTT. It codes for CASRDTGELFF.